A selection of T cell receptor beta chains follows, all from one sample in a study of response to subunit inactivated influenza vaccine. TCRdb re-derived calls from the RT-PCR reads in MiXCR, one entry per CDR3 protein. This table holds hundreds of thousands of distinct CDR3 sequences, about 15% found once. Sequences were derived from PBMCs from blood, sampled around 14 days before vaccination. The receptors originated from a man aged 45-65 years who received an inactivated influenza vaccine. Both conserved end residues are part of each CDR3. A D gene is named only where the DNA matches it firmly. Some rows mark clone size as missing; the rest say once, few, many or name a class of expanded clone.

d_call,v_call,j_call,clone_size,cdr3_aa,cdr3_nt
.,TRBV5-6,TRBJ2-6,few,CASSSARAPGANVLTF,TGTGCCAGCAGCTCCGCCCGAGCGCCTGGGGCCAACGTCCTGACTTTC
TRBD1,TRBV12-3/TRBV12-4,TRBJ2-5,few,CASSGRGKETQYF,TGTGCCAGCAGTGGCAGGGGGAAAGAGACCCAGTACTTC
TRBD2,TRBV14,TRBJ2-3,.,CPSSRYSGASTDTQYF,TGTCCCAGCAGCCGTTATAGCGGGGCGTCCACAGATACGCAGTATTTT
TRBD2,TRBV6-1,TRBJ2-3,few,CASRGLAGIADTQYF,TGTGCCAGCAGGGGACTAGCGGGGATCGCAGATACGCAGTATTTT
.,TRBV6-2/TRBV6-3,TRBJ2-7,once,CASSRNRVGGEQYF,TGTGCCAGCAGCCGGAACAGGGTAGGCGGCGAGCAGTACTTC
TRBD1,TRBV5-1,TRBJ2-3,few,CASSSQGAPADTQYF,TGCGCCAGCAGCTCTCAGGGGGCCCCTGCGGATACGCAGTATTTT
TRBD2,TRBV12-3/TRBV12-4,TRBJ2-5,.,CASSYRVAGETQHF,TGTGCCAGCAGTTACCGAGTAGCGGGAGAGACCCAGCACTTC
TRBD2,TRBV9,TRBJ2-3,.,CASSFAPGTSGDTQYF,TGTGCCAGCAGCTTCGCCCCCGGGACTAGTGGGGATACGCAGTATTTT
.,TRBV24-1,TRBJ2-1,few,CATSDFPGSSYNEQFF,TGTGCCACCAGTGATTTCCCGGGGAGCTCCTACAATGAGCAGTTCTTC
.,TRBV11-2,TRBJ2-5,.,CASSFSPARRQETQYF,TGTGCCAGCAGCTTTTCTCCAGCGCGGAGACAAGAGACCCAGTACTTC
TRBD2,TRBV19,TRBJ2-7,.,CASSIAGGYLAHEQYF,TGTGCCAGTAGTATAGCGGGAGGGTACCTGGCCCACGAGCAGTACTTC
.,TRBV4-2,TRBJ2-1,.,CASSQDRSTEGVYNEQFF,TGTGCCAGCAGCCAAGATCGTTCTACGGAGGGGGTCTACAATGAGCAGTTCTTC
TRBD2,TRBV12-3/TRBV12-4,TRBJ2-1,many,CASKLSGGIGNEQFF,TGTGCCAGCAAGTTGAGCGGGGGTATCGGGAATGAGCAGTTCTTC
.,TRBV6-5,TRBJ2-7,once,CASSYSPGPYELYF,TGTGCCAGCAGTTACTCGCCGGGCCCCTACGAGCTGTACTTC
TRBD1,TRBV12-3/TRBV12-4,TRBJ1-2,few,CASSTNRGGYTF,TGTGCCAGCAGTACCAACAGGGGTGGCTACACCTTC
TRBD2,TRBV28,TRBJ2-5,.,CASSNPGLAAPLQTQYF,TGTGCCAGCAGTAACCCGGGACTAGCGGCCCCACTGCAGACCCAGTACTTC
TRBD2,TRBV12-3/TRBV12-4,TRBJ2-1,.,CASSLGSGVSYNEQFF,TGTGCCAGCAGTTTGGGTAGCGGGGTGTCCTACAATGAGCAGTTCTTC
.,TRBV20-1,TRBJ2-2,.,CSAPGPIGRTGELFF,TGCAGTGCTCCCGGTCCGATCGGAAGAACCGGGGAGCTGTTTTTT
.,TRBV7-9,TRBJ2-6,many,CASTWVRSGANVLTF,TGTGCCAGCACTTGGGTCCGCTCTGGGGCCAACGTCCTGACTTTC
.,TRBV6-6,TRBJ2-1,.,CASTHTGSSEQFF,TGTGCCAGCACCCACACTGGAAGCTCTGAGCAGTTCTTC
.,TRBV7-8,TRBJ1-5,many,CASSLAPSPNQPQHF,TGTGCCAGCAGCTTAGCGCCCAGTCCTAATCAGCCCCAGCATTTT
TRBD2,TRBV28,TRBJ2-7,.,CASSLTSGRTEQYF,TGTGCCAGCAGCCTCACTAGCGGGAGAACCGAGCAGTACTTC
.,TRBV7-8,TRBJ2-1,.,CASSSSGTNAYNEQFF,TGTGCCAGCAGCTCATCAGGGACAAACGCCTACAATGAGCAGTTCTTC
TRBD1,TRBV6-1,TRBJ1-5,few,CASSPGDRRGQPQHF,TGTGCCAGCAGCCCGGGGGACAGGCGAGGCCAGCCCCAGCATTTT
.,TRBV24-1,TRBJ2-1,.,CATSDLSGSSSYNEQFF,TGTGCCACCAGTGATTTGTCAGGGTCGAGCTCCTACAATGAGCAGTTCTTC
.,TRBV29-1,TRBJ2-1,few,CSVLGGPPYNEQFF,TGCAGCGTGTTAGGAGGGCCGCCCTACAATGAGCAGTTCTTC
TRBD1,TRBV15,TRBJ1-5,few,CATSPDRGLGQPQHF,TGTGCCACCAGCCCCGACAGGGGGCTAGGTCAGCCCCAGCATTTT
.,TRBV4-3,TRBJ2-7,.,CASSQEADTNIYEQYF,TGCGCCAGCAGCCAAGAAGCGGACACGAACATATACGAGCAGTACTTC
TRBD2,TRBV7-2,TRBJ2-1,many,CASTSRTRHNEQFF,TGTGCCAGCACCTCGAGGACTAGACACAATGAGCAGTTCTTC
TRBD1,TRBV7-8,TRBJ2-6,few,CASSGDRGIGANVLTF,TGTGCCAGCAGTGGGGACAGGGGAATTGGGGCCAACGTCCTGACTTTC
.,TRBV7-9,TRBJ2-3,.,CASSVASVTDTQYF,TGTGCCAGCAGCGTCGCCTCGGTAACAGATACGCAGTATTTT
TRBD2,TRBV6-2/TRBV6-3,TRBJ2-5,.,CASKRAGGETQYF,TGTGCCAGCAAGCGAGCGGGGGGAGAGACCCAGTACTTC
TRBD2,TRBV4-3,TRBJ2-2,few,CASSVSGTVTGELFF,TGCGCCAGCAGCGTTAGCGGGACGGTAACCGGGGAGCTGTTTTTT
.,TRBV7-3,TRBJ2-7,.,CASSPDIFTYEQYF,TGTGCCAGCAGCCCTGACATATTCACCTACGAGCAGTACTTC
TRBD2,TRBV11-1,TRBJ2-2,few,CASSRRASGTSGSTGELFF,TGTGCCAGCAGCCGTCGAGCTTCCGGGACTAGCGGGAGCACCGGGGAGCTGTTTTTT
.,TRBV12-3/TRBV12-4,TRBJ1-1,.,CASSEFRDRGTEAFF,TGTGCCAGCAGTGAATTCCGGGACCGAGGGACTGAAGCTTTCTTT
TRBD2,TRBV5-1,TRBJ2-1,.,CASSLASGTLEQFF,TGCGCCAGCAGCTTGGCTAGCGGGACCCTCGAGCAGTTCTTC
TRBD2,TRBV28,TRBJ2-7,few,CASSLGPLAGRRGEQYF,TGTGCCAGCAGTTTAGGGCCCTTAGCGGGGCGGAGGGGCGAGCAGTACTTC
.,TRBV12-3/TRBV12-4,TRBJ2-7,.,CASSLQTGSYEQYF,TGTGCCAGCAGCCTTCAGACGGGCTCCTACGAGCAGTACTTC
.,TRBV2,TRBJ2-4,few,CASSGQANIQYF,TGTGCCAGCAGTGGTCAGGCAAACATTCAGTACTTC
TRBD2,TRBV29-1,TRBJ2-7,many,CSVTGQGAGTSGYEQYF,TGCAGCGTTACCGGACAGGGTGCGGGGACTAGCGGCTACGAGCAGTACTTC
.,TRBV2,TRBJ2-5,few,CASRQQTRGTQYF,TGTGCCAGCAGACAACAGACACGAGGGACCCAGTACTTC
.,TRBV12-3/TRBV12-4,TRBJ2-3,many,CASTPGLRTDTQYF,TGTGCCAGCACCCCCGGACTCCGCACAGATACGCAGTATTTT
.,TRBV3-1,TRBJ2-7,many,CASSQVRYEQYF,TGTGCCAGCAGCCAAGTCCGGTACGAGCAGTACTTC
.,TRBV2,TRBJ2-4,.,CASSETLVGIKNIQYF,TGTGCCAGCAGTGAGACTCTGGTAGGGATCAAAAACATTCAGTACTTC
.,TRBV6-1,TRBJ2-1,.,CASRQLRLGNEQFF,TGTGCCAGCAGACAACTCAGACTAGGGAATGAGCAGTTCTTC
TRBD1,TRBV20-1,TRBJ2-7,few,CSAPGTGGYEQYF,TGCAGTGCTCCCGGGACAGGGGGCTACGAGCAGTACTTC
.,TRBV4-3,TRBJ2-1,.,CASSQASGVDVQFF,TGCGCCAGCAGCCAGGCGAGTGGGGTCGATGTGCAGTTCTTC
.,TRBV15,TRBJ2-4,few,CATSKKLAKNIQYF,TGTGCCACCAGCAAAAAGCTAGCCAAAAACATTCAGTACTTC
.,TRBV20-1,TRBJ2-2,few,CSASPAGELFF,TGCAGTGCTAGTCCCGCCGGGGAGCTGTTTTTT
.,TRBV10-3,TRBJ2-3,.,CATVRGPEDTQYF,TGTGCCACCGTTCGGGGCCCCGAAGATACGCAGTATTTT
.,TRBV12-3/TRBV12-4,TRBJ1-2,many,CASSLGPDGYTF,TGTGCCAGCAGTTTAGGGCCAGATGGCTACACCTTC
TRBD2,TRBV12-3/TRBV12-4,TRBJ2-3,.,CASSLSSGGYTQYF,TGTGCCAGCAGTTTATCTAGCGGGGGGTATACGCAGTATTTT